This is a list of T cell receptor beta chains from one sample in a study of CD8+CD57+ T cells in acquired aplastic anemia. A single record per CDR3 protein comes from TCRdb applying MiXCR to the reads. The sample yields around 430,000 distinct CDR3 sequences, more than 25% seen once. The specimen was sorted CD4+, CD8+, or CD8+CD57+ T cells (not recorded which) from PBMCs. The receptors derive from a human donor with aplastic anemia. CDR3s include the opening cysteine and the closing phenylalanine or tryptophan. D genes are given only for firm matches. Size is omitted from some rows. Given values are once, few, many or a class for expanded clones.

J: TRBJ2-5; D: -; size: many; V: TRBV29-1; CDR3: CSVGDSIRTQYF; DNA: TGCAGCGTCGGTGACAGTATTCGGACCCAGTACTTC
J: TRBJ1-1; D: TRBD1; size: many; V: TRBV20-1; CDR3: CSATPTGYAEAFF; DNA: TGCAGTGCTACCCCGACAGGGTACGCCGAAGCTTTCTTT
J: TRBJ2-2; D: -; size: many; V: TRBV7-9; CDR3: CASRASLGELFF; DNA: TGTGCCAGCAGAGCTAGCCTCGGGGAGCTGTTTTTT
J: TRBJ2-1; D: -; size: -; V: TRBV2; CDR3: CARFTLPFQFF; DNA: TGTGCTAGGTTCACCCTCCCGTTCCAGTTCTTC
J: TRBJ2-7; D: TRBD2; size: -; V: TRBV25-1; CDR3: CASSGLAGGRYEQYF; DNA: TGTGCCAGCAGTGGGCTAGCGGGAGGGAGGTACGAGCAGTACTTC
J: TRBJ2-7; D: TRBD1; size: -; V: TRBV20-1; CDR3: CSARKGKGQGIVLNTYEQYF; DNA: TGCAGTGCTAGAAAGGGGAAGGGACAGGGGATTGTCCTCAATACCTACGAGCAGTACTTC
J: TRBJ2-3; D: TRBD2; size: -; V: TRBV6-7; CDR3: CASSPYPTSASITDTQYF; DNA: TGTGCCAGCAGTCCCTATCCTACTAGCGCATCCATCACAGATACGCAGTATTTT
J: TRBJ2-7; D: -; size: -; V: TRBV24-1; CDR3: CAHHPTSTPSEQYF; DNA: TGTGCTCACCATCCGACTAGTACCCCCTCCGAGCAGTACTTC
J: TRBJ2-7; D: -; size: -; V: TRBV7-8; CDR3: CASSLGQFSSTYEQYF; DNA: TGTGCCAGCAGCTTAGGGCAGTTCTCTTCAACCTACGAGCAGTACTTC
J: TRBJ1-6; D: -; size: many; V: TRBV20-1; CDR3: CSASSGPSLPSPLHF; DNA: TGCAGTGCTAGTTCTGGACCCTCTCTCCCTTCACCCCTCCACTTT
J: TRBJ1-5; D: -; size: few; V: TRBV6-1; CDR3: CASSANVGQQPQHF; DNA: TGTGCCAGCAGTGCCAATGTGGGTCAACAGCCCCAGCATTTT
J: TRBJ1-1; D: -; size: -; V: TRBV9; CDR3: CASSAIGNTEAFF; DNA: TGTGCCAGCAGCGCCATTGGAAACACTGAAGCTTTCTTT
J: TRBJ1-3; D: -; size: -; V: TRBV7-2; CDR3: CASSHPGSQGNTIYF; DNA: TGTGCCAGCAGCCATCCAGGGAGTCAAGGAAACACCATATATTTT
J: TRBJ2-7; D: TRBD2; size: -; V: TRBV28; CDR3: CASSPWGVAGRLDYEQYF; DNA: TGTGCCAGCAGTCCTTGGGGGGTAGCGGGACGTTTGGACTACGAGCAGTACTTC
J: TRBJ1-2; D: TRBD1; size: many; V: TRBV20-1; CDR3: CSASGQLNYGYTF; DNA: TGCAGTGCCTCGGGACAGCTAAACTATGGCTACACCTTC
J: TRBJ2-1; D: -; size: many; V: TRBV24-1; CDR3: CATSDPLKYNEQFF; DNA: TGTGCCACCAGTGACCCTTTAAAGTACAATGAGCAGTTCTTC
J: TRBJ1-5; D: -; size: -; V: TRBV12-3/TRBV12-4; CDR3: CAGSLDGNQPQHF; DNA: TGTGCCGGCAGTTTGGATGGTAATCAGCCCCAGCATTTT
J: TRBJ1-4; D: -; size: few; V: TRBV20-1; CDR3: CSASQGEKLFF; DNA: TGCAGCGCCTCTCAGGGTGAAAAACTGTTTTTT
J: TRBJ2-4; D: -; size: few; V: TRBV3-1; CDR3: CASSQDRGGDIQYF; DNA: TGTGCCAGCAGCCAAGACAGGGGTGGGGACATTCAGTACTTC
J: TRBJ1-6; D: -; size: -; V: TRBV30; CDR3: CAWSVRGRNSPLHF; DNA: TGTGCCTGGAGTGTACGAGGCCGTAATTCACCCCTCCACTTT
J: TRBJ1-1; D: TRBD1; size: many; V: TRBV29-1; CDR3: CSVLAGGFEAFF; DNA: TGCAGCGTACTAGCAGGGGGCTTTGAAGCTTTCTTT
J: TRBJ1-2; D: -; size: -; V: TRBV15; CDR3: CATSRGGSLGLTYGYTF; DNA: TGTGCCACCAGCAGAGGGGGTTCTTTGGGGCTTACCTATGGCTACACCTTC
J: TRBJ1-6; D: -; size: -; V: TRBV3-1; CDR3: CASSHPPGMGSPLHF; DNA: TGTGCCAGCAGCCACCCCCCGGGGATGGGCTCACCCCTCCACTTT
J: TRBJ2-7; D: -; size: -; V: TRBV2; CDR3: CASSPKRQTYEQYF; DNA: TGTGCCAGCTCACCAAAGAGGCAGACCTACGAGCAGTACTTC
J: TRBJ1-2; D: -; size: -; V: TRBV19; CDR3: CASSIAVRGGYTF; DNA: TGTGCCAGTAGTATAGCGGTTAGGGGAGGCTACACCTTC
J: TRBJ1-1; D: -; size: -; V: TRBV5-1; CDR3: CASSEVGNTEAFF; DNA: TGCGCCAGCAGCGAAGTTGGGAACACTGAAGCTTTCTTT
J: TRBJ2-2; D: -; size: -; V: TRBV24-1; CDR3: CATGRVATGELFF; DNA: TGTGCCACCGGCCGGGTGGCCACCGGGGAGCTGTTTTTT
J: TRBJ1-2; D: TRBD1; size: -; V: TRBV10-3; CDR3: CAISESRMDRVLLHGYTF; DNA: TGTGCCATCAGTGAAAGTCGGATGGACAGGGTGCTCCTCCATGGCTACACCTTC
J: TRBJ2-1; D: TRBD1; size: once; V: TRBV13; CDR3: CASSLGTGGISVDNEQFF; DNA: TGTGCCAGCAGCCTCGGGACAGGGGGTATCTCGGTCGACAATGAGCAGTTCTTC
J: TRBJ1-6; D: -; size: once; V: TRBV10-3; CDR3: CAISELEGSSPLHF; DNA: TGTGCCATCAGTGAGTTAGAGGGATCTTCACCCCTCCACTTT
J: TRBJ1-3; D: -; size: many; V: TRBV7-6; CDR3: CASSRTGLGNTIYF; DNA: TGTGCCAGCAGCAGAACAGGGCTGGGAAACACCATATATTTT
J: TRBJ1-4; D: -; size: many; V: TRBV19; CDR3: CASTKTVATNEKLFF; DNA: TGTGCCAGTACCAAGACCGTCGCAACTAATGAAAAACTGTTTTTT
J: TRBJ1-6; D: TRBD1; size: -; V: TRBV30; CDR3: CAWSRLRGQGNSPLHF; DNA: TGTGCCTGGAGTCGGCTGAGGGGACAGGGGAATTCACCCCTCCACTTT
J: TRBJ2-2; D: -; size: few; V: TRBV29-1; CDR3: CSVGTGELFF; DNA: TGCAGCGTCGGTACCGGGGAGCTGTTTTTT
J: TRBJ2-2; D: -; size: -; V: TRBV19; CDR3: CASSIGQGRGDGELFF; DNA: TGTGCCAGTAGTATAGGGCAGGGGCGAGGTGACGGGGAGCTGTTTTTT
J: TRBJ2-3; D: -; size: -; V: TRBV7-9; CDR3: CASTLRGSADTQYF; DNA: TGTGCCAGCACCCTTAGAGGGAGCGCAGATACGCAGTATTTT
J: TRBJ2-7; D: -; size: many; V: TRBV19; CDR3: CASSIDEGAYEQYF; DNA: TGTGCCAGTAGTATAGACGAGGGGGCCTACGAGCAGTACTTC
J: TRBJ1-1; D: TRBD1; size: -; V: TRBV7-2; CDR3: CASSSKTGGGTEAFF; DNA: TGTGCCAGCAGCTCAAAGACAGGGGGGGGCACTGAAGCTTTCTTT
J: TRBJ2-7; D: -; size: many; V: TRBV29-1; CDR3: CSVETQGLGEQYF; DNA: TGCAGCGTAGAGACTCAGGGGCTCGGAGAGCAGTACTTC
J: TRBJ2-7; D: -; size: -; V: TRBV5-6; CDR3: CASRPSPGSPYEQYF; DNA: TGTGCCAGCCGTCCATCGCCAGGGTCCCCCTACGAGCAGTACTTC
J: TRBJ2-2; D: -; size: many; V: TRBV24-1; CDR3: CATSAASNTGELFF; DNA: TGTGCCACCAGTGCGGCCTCGAACACCGGGGAGCTGTTTTTT
J: TRBJ1-5; D: TRBD1; size: many; V: TRBV20-1; CDR3: CSGGQGDNQPQHF; DNA: TGCAGTGGGGGACAGGGGGATAATCAGCCCCAGCATTTT
J: TRBJ1-3; D: -; size: many; V: TRBV10-2; CDR3: CASSVLGSGNTIYF; DNA: TGCGCCAGCAGTGTGCTGGGCTCTGGAAACACCATATATTTT
J: TRBJ2-3; D: TRBD2; size: many; V: TRBV29-1; CDR3: CSAGASGGSTDTQYF; DNA: TGCAGCGCTGGGGCCAGCGGGGGCAGCACAGATACGCAGTATTTT
J: TRBJ2-5; D: TRBD1; size: many; V: TRBV10-2; CDR3: CASSGTGSQETQYF; DNA: TGCGCCAGCAGTGGGACAGGGTCTCAAGAGACCCAGTACTTC
J: TRBJ1-1; D: -; size: -; V: TRBV19; CDR3: CASSMAGANTEAFF; DNA: TGTGCCAGTAGTATGGCAGGGGCGAACACTGAAGCTTTCTTT
J: TRBJ1-2; D: -; size: -; V: TRBV6-1; CDR3: CASSEREYYGYTF; DNA: TGTGCCAGCAGTGAAAGGGAGTACTATGGCTACACCTTC
J: TRBJ2-3; D: TRBD2; size: -; V: TRBV19; CDR3: CASSVTRGGEDTQYF; DNA: TGTGCCAGTAGTGTAACTAGGGGAGGGGAAGATACGCAGTATTTT
J: TRBJ2-2; D: TRBD1; size: few; V: TRBV24-1; CDR3: CATSAGDRVLTGELFF; DNA: TGTGCCACCAGTGCGGGGGACAGGGTGCTTACCGGGGAGCTGTTTTTT
J: TRBJ1-2; D: TRBD1; size: -; V: TRBV20-1; CDR3: CSARRDRGVIGGYTF; DNA: TGCAGTGCTAGACGGGACAGGGGAGTTATCGGCGGCTACACCTTC
J: TRBJ1-6; D: -; size: once; V: TRBV2; CDR3: CASVRDSPLHF; DNA: TGTGCCAGTGTGAGGGATTCACCCCTCCACTTT
J: TRBJ2-2; D: TRBD1; size: few; V: TRBV19; CDR3: CASSISQGRYTGELFF; DNA: TGTGCCAGTAGTATATCACAGGGGCGATACACCGGGGAGCTGTTTTTT
J: TRBJ1-2; D: -; size: many; V: TRBV20-1; CDR3: CSARDRYTSAGGYTF; DNA: TGCAGTGCTAGAGATCGGTACACATCAGCAGGGGGCTACACCTTC
J: TRBJ2-5; D: TRBD2; size: -; V: TRBV14; CDR3: CASSQVTGGETQYF; DNA: TGTGCCAGCAGCCAGGTGACGGGAGGTGAGACCCAGTACTTC
J: TRBJ1-1; D: -; size: -; V: TRBV5-1; CDR3: CASSLRASNTEAFF; DNA: TGCGCCAGCAGCTTGAGGGCGTCGAACACTGAAGCTTTCTTT
J: TRBJ2-3; D: TRBD1; size: few; V: TRBV10-3; CDR3: CAISGGQGATDTQYF; DNA: TGTGCCATCAGTGGGGGGCAGGGGGCCACAGATACGCAGTATTTT
J: TRBJ1-3; D: -; size: many; V: TRBV15; CDR3: CATSREVGRENTIYF; DNA: TGTGCCACCAGCAGAGAGGTGGGCAGGGAGAACACCATATATTTT
J: TRBJ1-1; D: TRBD1; size: -; V: TRBV15; CDR3: CATSRDGSGGTEAFF; DNA: TGTGCCACCAGCAGAGATGGGTCAGGGGGCACTGAAGCTTTCTTT
J: TRBJ2-7; D: TRBD1; size: -; V: TRBV5-1; CDR3: CASSSPGQLFYEQYF; DNA: TGCGCCAGCAGCTCGCCGGGACAGCTATTCTACGAGCAGTACTTC